Below, one TCR beta chain is given with its context. Authors' methods: Estimated nucleated cell counts came from reference gene primer amplification. TCRdb's table, derived via immunoSEQ multiplex PCR, lists solely in-frame clones and lacks some. V, J and clone size are those of that table, while D and trimming were read from the DNA. The data contain tens of thousands of clones, roughly 85% of them singletons. CDR3 length: 20 amino acids. Germline lookup yields CDR1 MGHRA and CDR2 YSYEKL. The V and J ends lost 4 bases and 3 bases, in that order; junction bases with no gene match: 19. These data are taken from a study of blood T cell repertoires in COVID-19. Study as a whole: Acute-phase and convalescent COVID-19 samples originated in the United States, Italy and Spain. Sample material is recorded as cDNA or gDNA derived from T cells, B-cell-depleted T cells, or PBMCs.

The clonotype comes from a human donor in a cohort sampled during active COVID-19. The specimen sequenced was peripheral blood. The chain has TRBV4-1 and TRBJ2-3; 10 bases map to TRBD2. The CDR3, as DNA: TGCGCCAGCAGCCCCAGACCCTGGGATTGGACTAGCGGAGGAACAGATACGCAGTATTTT. Protein sequence: CASSPRPWDWTSGGTDTQYF.